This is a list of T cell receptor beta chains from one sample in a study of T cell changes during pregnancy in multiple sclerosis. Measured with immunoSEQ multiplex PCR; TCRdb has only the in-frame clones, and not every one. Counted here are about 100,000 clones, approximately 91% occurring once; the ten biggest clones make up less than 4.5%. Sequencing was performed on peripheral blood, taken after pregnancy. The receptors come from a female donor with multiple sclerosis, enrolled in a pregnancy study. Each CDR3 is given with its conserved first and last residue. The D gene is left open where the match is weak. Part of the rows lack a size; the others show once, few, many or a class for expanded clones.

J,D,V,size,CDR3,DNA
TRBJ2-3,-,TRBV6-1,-,CASSEGTVNTQYF,TGTGCCAGCAGTGAAGGGACTGTTAATACGCAGTATTTT
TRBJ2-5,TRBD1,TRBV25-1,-,CASSEGQGFETQYF,TGTGCCAGCAGTGAAGGACAGGGGTTTGAGACCCAGTACTTC
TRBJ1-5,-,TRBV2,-,CASSEALGPGSNQPQHF,TGTGCCAGCAGTGAAGCGCTCGGTCCGGGGAGCAATCAGCCCCAGCATTTT
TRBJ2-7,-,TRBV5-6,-,CASSSPIPLRSSYEQYF,TGTGCCAGCAGCTCTCCGATCCCATTACGGAGCTCCTACGAGCAGTACTTC
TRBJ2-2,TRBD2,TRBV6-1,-,CASSERIFSVGGANTGELFF,TGTGCCAGCAGTGAAAGGATATTCTCGGTGGGGGGGGCGAACACCGGGGAGCTGTTTTTT
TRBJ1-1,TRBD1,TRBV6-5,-,CASSYSTGEVGTEAFF,TGTGCCAGCAGTTACTCGACAGGGGAAGTAGGCACTGAAGCTTTCTTT
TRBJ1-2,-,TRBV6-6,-,CASSYREFYGYTF,TGTGCCAGCAGTTACAGGGAGTTCTATGGCTACACCTTC
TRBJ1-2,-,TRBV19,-,CASSIDLWAGRGYGYTF,TGTGCCAGTAGTATAGATCTATGGGCGGGAAGGGGCTATGGCTACACCTTC
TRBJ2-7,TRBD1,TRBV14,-,CASSRKRDRVLASYEQYF,TGTGCCAGCAGCCGGAAACGTGACAGGGTGCTGGCCTCCTACGAGCAGTACTTC
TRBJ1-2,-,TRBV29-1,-,CSVPPGGRTYGYTF,TGCAGCGTGCCCCCTGGGGGCCGAACCTATGGCTACACCTTC
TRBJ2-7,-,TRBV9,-,CASSVGSAGAGYEQYF,TGTGCCAGCAGCGTAGGATCGGCGGGGGCCGGCTACGAGCAGTACTTC
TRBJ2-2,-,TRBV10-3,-,CAISEDPGSGELFF,TGTGCCATCAGTGAGGATCCAGGGTCCGGGGAGCTGTTTTTT
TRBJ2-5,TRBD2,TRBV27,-,CASSLGGGQETQYF,TGTGCCAGCAGTTTGGGGGGGGGCCAAGAGACCCAGTACTTC
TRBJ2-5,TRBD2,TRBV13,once,CASIVGLAGAKETQYF,TGTGCCAGCATAGTGGGACTAGCGGGGGCAAAAGAGACCCAGTACTTC
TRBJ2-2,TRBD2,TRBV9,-,CASSAGLAFGIGELFF,TGTGCCAGCAGCGCGGGACTAGCTTTTGGGATCGGGGAGCTGTTTTTT
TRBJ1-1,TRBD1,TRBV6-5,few,CASGDSANTEAFF,TGTGCCAGCGGGGACAGTGCAAACACTGAAGCTTTCTTT
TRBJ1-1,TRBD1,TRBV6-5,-,CASSTTGGTEAFF,TGTGCCAGCAGTACGACAGGGGGCACTGAAGCTTTCTTT
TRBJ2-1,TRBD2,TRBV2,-,CASRGTSGRYPYNEQFF,TGTGCCAGCAGGGGGACTAGCGGGCGGTACCCCTACAATGAGCAGTTCTTC
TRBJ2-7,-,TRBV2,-,CASTPDTYEQYF,TGTGCCAGCACCCCCGACACGTACGAGCAGTACTTC
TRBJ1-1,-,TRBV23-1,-,CASSQSTVNTEAFF,TGCGCCAGCAGTCAATCAACAGTGAACACTGAAGCTTTCTTT
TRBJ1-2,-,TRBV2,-,CARGPGVPVRGYTF,TGTGCCAGAGGACCGGGGGTCCCGGTGCGAGGCTACACCTTC
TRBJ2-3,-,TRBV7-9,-,CASSRQGPDTQYF,TGTGCCAGCAGCCGTCAGGGTCCAGATACGCAGTATTTT
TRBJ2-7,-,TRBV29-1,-,CSVEDHTDYEQYF,TGCAGCGTTGAAGATCACACAGACTACGAGCAGTACTTC